The T cell receptor beta chain described here comes from a study of blood T cell repertoires in COVID-19 (dated by TCRdb to 2018 to 2021). Broadly, across the study: The collaborator samples originated in the United States, Italy and Spain and spanned the acute and convalescent phases of COVID-19. The prospective study material was composed of cDNA or gDNA derived from T cells, B-cell-depleted T cells, or PBMCs. Deeply sampled blood TCRbeta repertoires from subjects exposed to, actively infected with, or recovered from COVID-19 were included in the dataset. A freely available public database, intended as a resource for researchers studying the immune response to SARS-CoV-2, is where the repertoires were released. The samples were drawn from the first 160 participants of the ongoing ImmuneRACE study and from about 1,200 subjects provided by 6 global collaborators. Sample metadata almost always included a de-identified subject ID, COVID-19 status, age in years and sex. Where available, HLA class I and class II types were obtained from metadata supplied by the sample provider rather than from assay-based typing. Findings and caveats that apply to the study as a whole: Clinical and demographic metadata were provided uncurated, with the amount varying by source and participant.

TCRbeta CDR3 regions were amplified from genomic DNA using the immunoSEQ Assay, a bias-controlled multiplex PCR. The authors' pipeline ran thus. Within the assay, amplification of reference gene primers was used to estimate how many nucleated cells each sample contained. Sequence reads were collapsed and filtered to measure the absolute abundance of every unique TCRbeta CDR3 rearrangement. For each sample, productive Simpson clonality was calculated as the square root of Simpson's diversity index over productive rearrangements. The source is immuneACCESS, and TCRdb retained only in-frame sequences with V and J called. Part of the clones is not carried over; for the studies checked, unresolved V genes explain less than half of this, and the remainder is unexplained. D and trimming come from the DNA, and the V and J calls and clone size come from that table. This sample lists approximately 210,000 clones; around 81% were detected once. The ten biggest clones cover more than 8.5% of the sample.

Enrolling through a virtual design, the prospective study's participants ranged in age from roughly 18 to 100 years and lived across approximately 25 United States geographic areas. To assign participants to cohorts, the prospective study relied on clinical history that participants themselves reported in a screening survey and a study questionnaire. Each participant in the prospective study had whole blood, serum and a nasopharyngeal or oropharyngeal swab collected by mobile phlebotomists. Additional blood draws and questionnaires over an approximately two-month period could optionally be provided by prospective study participants. Before DNA extraction, blood samples from the prospective study were shipped at room temperature or frozen. This clone was picked up a small number of times. What antigen it recognizes has not been identified. No per-base quality is available; no much larger clone lies one base away.

A distance of 19 bases separates the germline ends of V and J, which lose 1 base and 6 bases respectively. The CDR3 sequence holds 16 residues, the cysteine and phenylalanine included. Left in the record is the CDR3 DNA by itself, 48 bases read in frame from the first base. Looking up the germline V gene yields CDR1 KGHSH and CDR2 LQKENI. The chain couples TRBV18 to TRBJ2-7; TRBD2 could be the D gene, as 6 bases match. The sequenced sample was PBMCs or T cells enriched from blood (not recorded which). The receptor was derived from a woman aged 45-59 years with acute COVID-19. The nucleotide sequence reads as follows: TGTGCCAGCTCACCACAGGAGGGCGCCTCGGGGAGCGAGCAGTACTTC. Translation gives CASSPQEGASGSEQYF.